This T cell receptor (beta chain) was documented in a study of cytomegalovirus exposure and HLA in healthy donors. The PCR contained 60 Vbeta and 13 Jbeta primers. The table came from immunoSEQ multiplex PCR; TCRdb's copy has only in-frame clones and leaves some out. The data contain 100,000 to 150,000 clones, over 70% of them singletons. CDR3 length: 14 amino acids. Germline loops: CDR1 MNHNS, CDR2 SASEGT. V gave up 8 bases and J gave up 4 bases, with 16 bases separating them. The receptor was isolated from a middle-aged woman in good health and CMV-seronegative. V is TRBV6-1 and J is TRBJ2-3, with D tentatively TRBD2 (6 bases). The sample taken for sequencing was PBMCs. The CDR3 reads CASRRGVGSDTQYF. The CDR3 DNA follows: TGTGCCAGCCGGCGGGGTGTCGGTTCAGATACGCAGTATTTT.